The rows below give T cell receptor beta chains drawn from one sample of a study of blood T cell repertoires in COVID-19. Sequencing was performed with immunoSEQ multiplex PCR; in TCRdb, only in-frame clones are kept and a portion is missing. The sample contains about 80,000 clones, more than 70% of which appear only once. What was sequenced was peripheral blood. All receptors derive from a man older than 75 with active or convalescent COVID-19. CDR3s include the opening cysteine and the closing phenylalanine or tryptophan. Fields, in order: V gene, D gene, J gene, clone size, CDR3 DNA, CDR3 protein. The D gene is left open where the match is weak. Clone size appears in some rows only: once, few, many, or a class for an expanded clone.

v_gene: TRBV7-4
d_gene: NA
j_gene: TRBJ1-2
abundance: NA
CDR3nt: TGTGCCAGGAGCCCTCGGGAGGTATATCAAAAAGGGGATGGCTACACCTTC
CDR3aa: CARSPREVYQKGDGYTF

v_gene: TRBV5-1
d_gene: TRBD2
j_gene: TRBJ2-5
abundance: NA
CDR3nt: TGCGCCAGCAGCTTGGTAGGGCGGGCTAGCGGGCAAGAGACCCAGTACTTC
CDR3aa: CASSLVGRASGQETQYF

v_gene: TRBV20-1
d_gene: NA
j_gene: TRBJ2-1
abundance: NA
CDR3nt: TGCAGTGCTAATAGGGGGAGAGAGCAGTTCTTC
CDR3aa: CSANRGREQFF

v_gene: TRBV6-5
d_gene: TRBD1
j_gene: TRBJ1-5
abundance: NA
CDR3nt: TGTGCCAGCGCTGGACAGGGCAGGCAGCCCCAGCATTTT
CDR3aa: CASAGQGRQPQHF

v_gene: TRBV18
d_gene: NA
j_gene: TRBJ2-3
abundance: once
CDR3nt: TGTGCCAGCTCACCTTCAATCAACACAGATACGCAGTATTTT
CDR3aa: CASSPSINTDTQYF

v_gene: TRBV5-5
d_gene: TRBD2
j_gene: TRBJ2-1
abundance: NA
CDR3nt: TGTGCCAGCAGCTTCCGAGCTAGCGGAGAGAGAGAGCAGTTCTTC
CDR3aa: CASSFRASGEREQFF

v_gene: TRBV19
d_gene: NA
j_gene: TRBJ2-7
abundance: NA
CDR3nt: TGTGCCAGTAGTATAGGGCCCCTGGGCCCCTACGAGCAGTACTTC
CDR3aa: CASSIGPLGPYEQYF

v_gene: TRBV7-8
d_gene: TRBD2
j_gene: TRBJ2-7
abundance: NA
CDR3nt: TGTGCCAGCAGCCTCACTAGCGGGGGACCCTACGAGCAGTACTTC
CDR3aa: CASSLTSGGPYEQYF

v_gene: TRBV9
d_gene: NA
j_gene: TRBJ2-5
abundance: NA
CDR3nt: TGTGCCAGCAGCGTGCGCGGCAGGGTGGCTGGTGAGACCCAGTACTTC
CDR3aa: CASSVRGRVAGETQYF

v_gene: TRBV19
d_gene: TRBD1
j_gene: TRBJ1-2
abundance: NA
CDR3nt: TGTGCCAGTAGTATCCGCCCCCCAAGGACAGGGTATGGCTATGGCTACACCTTC
CDR3aa: CASSIRPPRTGYGYGYTF

v_gene: TRBV4-2
d_gene: NA
j_gene: TRBJ1-5
abundance: few
CDR3nt: TGTGCCAGCAGCCAAGATGTCTCAGGGGTTAGACAGCCCCAGCATTTT
CDR3aa: CASSQDVSGVRQPQHF

v_gene: TRBV9
d_gene: TRBD2
j_gene: TRBJ2-1
abundance: NA
CDR3nt: TGTGCCAGCAGCGTAGTGACGGCGGGAGTATGGAATGAGCAGTTCTTC
CDR3aa: CASSVVTAGVWNEQFF

v_gene: TRBV18
d_gene: TRBD2
j_gene: TRBJ2-7
abundance: NA
CDR3nt: TGTGCCAGCTCAATGGGACTAGCGGTCTTGGAGCAGTACTTC
CDR3aa: CASSMGLAVLEQYF

v_gene: TRBV6-2/TRBV6-3
d_gene: TRBD1
j_gene: TRBJ2-1
abundance: NA
CDR3nt: TGTGCCAGCAGTCAAGGACAGGCCTCCTACAATGAGCAGTTCTTC
CDR3aa: CASSQGQASYNEQFF

v_gene: TRBV3-1/TRBV3-2
d_gene: NA
j_gene: TRBJ2-3
abundance: NA
CDR3nt: TGTGCCAGCAGCCGCCAACTAGCTGTCGCAGATACGCAGTATTTT
CDR3aa: CASSRQLAVADTQYF

v_gene: TRBV7-2
d_gene: NA
j_gene: TRBJ2-7
abundance: NA
CDR3nt: TGTGCCAGCAGTTACCAGGGCTATGCCAACTACGAGCAGTACTTC
CDR3aa: CASSYQGYANYEQYF

v_gene: TRBV5-1
d_gene: TRBD1
j_gene: TRBJ2-3
abundance: NA
CDR3nt: TGCGCCAGCAGCCCAGGGACAGGGGGCGCAGATACGCAGTATTTT
CDR3aa: CASSPGTGGADTQYF

v_gene: TRBV4-2
d_gene: NA
j_gene: TRBJ1-1
abundance: NA
CDR3nt: TGTGCCAGCAGCCAGGGGGACACCCTCAACACTGAAGCTTTCTTT
CDR3aa: CASSQGDTLNTEAFF

v_gene: TRBV5-4
d_gene: TRBD2
j_gene: TRBJ2-1
abundance: many
CDR3nt: TGTGCCAGCAGCTTGCAGCGGGGCTTCCTCCATGAGCAGTTCTTC
CDR3aa: CASSLQRGFLHEQFF

v_gene: TRBV5-1
d_gene: TRBD1
j_gene: TRBJ1-5
abundance: NA
CDR3nt: TGCGCCAGCAGCTTGGATCCGGGACAGGGCAATCAGCCCCAGCATTTT
CDR3aa: CASSLDPGQGNQPQHF

v_gene: TRBV5-1
d_gene: TRBD1
j_gene: TRBJ2-7
abundance: once
CDR3nt: TGCGCCAGCAGCCTCATTGGACAGGGAAGCTCCTACGAGCAGTACTTC
CDR3aa: CASSLIGQGSSYEQYF

v_gene: TRBV7-3
d_gene: TRBD1
j_gene: TRBJ1-3
abundance: few
CDR3nt: TGTGCCAGCAGCACAACAGGGGGCATTGGAAACACCATATATTTT
CDR3aa: CASSTTGGIGNTIYF

v_gene: TRBV15
d_gene: TRBD1
j_gene: TRBJ2-2
abundance: NA
CDR3nt: TGTGCCACCAGCAGGGGGACAGGGAGGTTGGACGGGGAGCTGTTTTTT
CDR3aa: CATSRGTGRLDGELFF

v_gene: TRBV19
d_gene: TRBD1
j_gene: TRBJ1-1
abundance: NA
CDR3nt: TGTGCCAGTAGTATAGGACGGACAGGGGTTACTGAAGCTTTCTTT
CDR3aa: CASSIGRTGVTEAFF

v_gene: TRBV3-1/TRBV3-2
d_gene: NA
j_gene: TRBJ1-1
abundance: NA
CDR3nt: TGTGCCAGCAGCCAAGGTTCCAGGGCAAGGGCTTTCTTT
CDR3aa: CASSQGSRARAFF

v_gene: TRBV5-8
d_gene: NA
j_gene: TRBJ2-3
abundance: few
CDR3nt: TGTGCCAGCAGCTTGGTTAAGGGGGAACTAGATACGCAGTATTTT
CDR3aa: CASSLVKGELDTQYF

v_gene: TRBV2
d_gene: TRBD2
j_gene: TRBJ2-3
abundance: few
CDR3nt: TGTGCCAGCAGTGCCGAGCGGGGGACAGATACGCAGTATTTT
CDR3aa: CASSAERGTDTQYF

v_gene: TRBV3-1/TRBV3-2
d_gene: NA
j_gene: TRBJ1-2
abundance: few
CDR3nt: TGTGCCAGCAGCCAAGAAGAGAGAGGCGGCTACACCTTC
CDR3aa: CASSQEERGGYTF

v_gene: TRBV19
d_gene: NA
j_gene: TRBJ1-1
abundance: NA
CDR3nt: TGTGCCAGTAGTATAGGAGAACAGGTAGCTGAAGCTTTCTTT
CDR3aa: CASSIGEQVAEAFF

v_gene: TRBV7-8
d_gene: TRBD2
j_gene: TRBJ2-3
abundance: NA
CDR3nt: TGTGCCAGCGTACCCGGGACTAGCGGCCCGGGGCACACAGATACGCAGTATTTT
CDR3aa: CASVPGTSGPGHTDTQYF

v_gene: TRBV5-1
d_gene: NA
j_gene: TRBJ1-1
abundance: NA
CDR3nt: TGCGCCAGCAGCTTGGCTGGAGGAGAAGCTTTCTTT
CDR3aa: CASSLAGGEAFF

v_gene: TRBV7-2
d_gene: NA
j_gene: TRBJ1-2
abundance: NA
CDR3nt: TGTGCCAGCAGCCCGGAAGGGGGTAGATTTGGCTACACCTTC
CDR3aa: CASSPEGGRFGYTF

v_gene: TRBV6-2/TRBV6-3
d_gene: TRBD1
j_gene: TRBJ2-1
abundance: NA
CDR3nt: TGTGCCAGCAGTTACGTCGGGACAGGGGCCAATGAGCAGTTCTTC
CDR3aa: CASSYVGTGANEQFF

v_gene: TRBV14
d_gene: NA
j_gene: TRBJ1-2
abundance: NA
CDR3nt: TGTGCCAGCAGCCAAGATTTCGGCAGGGTGGGCGGCTACACCTTC
CDR3aa: CASSQDFGRVGGYTF

v_gene: TRBV6-5
d_gene: TRBD1
j_gene: TRBJ1-4
abundance: NA
CDR3nt: TGTGCCAGCACTAGACTACAGGGGGAGGGTGAAAAACTGTTTTTT
CDR3aa: CASTRLQGEGEKLFF

v_gene: TRBV7-9
d_gene: TRBD1
j_gene: TRBJ1-4
abundance: few
CDR3nt: TGTGCCAGCAGCTTCGACAGGGTTTATGAAAAACTGTTTTTT
CDR3aa: CASSFDRVYEKLFF

v_gene: TRBV11-1
d_gene: TRBD1
j_gene: TRBJ2-7
abundance: few
CDR3nt: TGTGCCAGCAGCTTAAGCCAGGGGGCTTTTGAGCAGTACTTC
CDR3aa: CASSLSQGAFEQYF

v_gene: TRBV28
d_gene: NA
j_gene: TRBJ1-2
abundance: NA
CDR3nt: TGTGCCAGCAGTTTACCTAACAGGGATTCAGGCTACACCTTC
CDR3aa: CASSLPNRDSGYTF

v_gene: TRBV7-9
d_gene: NA
j_gene: TRBJ1-1
abundance: NA
CDR3nt: TGTGCCAGCAGAATACAGGGTGTCCTTGGCGCTGAAGCTTTCTTT
CDR3aa: CASRIQGVLGAEAFF

v_gene: TRBV29-1
d_gene: TRBD1
j_gene: TRBJ1-2
abundance: NA
CDR3nt: TGCAGCGTTGGGGACAGGGACCCGGGTGGCTACACCTTC
CDR3aa: CSVGDRDPGGYTF

v_gene: TRBV7-2
d_gene: NA
j_gene: TRBJ1-1
abundance: NA
CDR3nt: TGTGCCAGCAGCCGCTCCAGACTCGAAGCTTTCTTT
CDR3aa: CASSRSRLEAFF

v_gene: TRBV5-1
d_gene: TRBD2
j_gene: TRBJ2-7
abundance: NA
CDR3nt: TGCGCCAGCAGTCCGGGACTAGCGGGAGCCGAATACGAGCAGTACTTC
CDR3aa: CASSPGLAGAEYEQYF

v_gene: TRBV11-2
d_gene: NA
j_gene: TRBJ1-1
abundance: NA
CDR3nt: TGTGCCAGCAGCCAAAACAAACAGGAGCTCCCTTATGAAGCTTTCTTT
CDR3aa: CASSQNKQELPYEAFF